These 11 T cell receptor beta chains share one sample of origin, sequenced in a study of blood T cells in healthy people across ages. PCR was performed a second time for about 7 to 11 cycles using a sample-barcoded 5' primer and a J-beta primer mix. TCRdb independently ran MiXCR on the 5' RACE reads; one entry per CDR3 protein. Among about 900,000 distinct CDR3 sequences listed, about 48% were seen once. The sequenced material came from blood. Every receptor here comes from a man aged 25 to 40 in good health.

DNA for the CDR3: TGTGCCTGGAGTAGTAGACAGGGTTACGAGCAGTACTTC. Protein: CAWSSRQGYEQYF. The chain links TRBV30 to TRBJ2-7; TRBD1 matches at 7 bases. Germline V gene lookup returns CDR1 GTSNPN and CDR2 SVGIG (reference sequence). V dropped 2 bases and J dropped 4; count of bases not matched to a gene: 5. There are 13 residues in the CDR3.

The chain has TRBV5-6 and TRBJ2-7; D is ambiguous. The germline V and J ends were trimmed by 0 bases and 2 bases, with 9 bases remaining between them. Germline loops: CDR1 SGHDT, CDR2 YYEEEE. The CDR3 totals 14 residues. CDR3 sequence: CASSLVQQTYEQYF. The CDR3 DNA sequence: TGTGCCAGCAGCTTGGTCCAGCAAACCTACGAGCAGTACTTC.

Comment on this clonotype: Since a much larger clone is just one base distant, this may be a read error. This chain joins TRBV7-2 and TRBJ2-1, with D possibly TRBD2 on 5 matching bases. The germline V and J ends were trimmed by 3 bases and 7 bases, with 10 bases remaining between them. The CDR3 is 13 residues long. Per germline, CDR1 SGHTA and CDR2 FQGNSA. CDR3 residues: CASSFEWRNEQFF. CDR3 nucleotides: TGTGCCAGCAGCTTCGAATGGAGGAATGAGCAGTTCTTC.

V and J are TRBV28 and TRBJ1-2; TRBD1 might be the D (6 bases). Germline lookup yields CDR1 MDHEN and CDR2 SYDVKM. CDR3 length: 16 amino acids. Trimming took off 1 base at V and 4 bases at J, with 16 bases between the two ends. Written as DNA, the CDR3 is TGTGCCAGCAGTTTATATTTGCGGCAGGGGAGCTATGGCTACACCTTC. It is translated as CASSLYLRQGSYGYTF.

The chain couples TRBV29-1 to TRBJ2-7; D perhaps matches TRBD1 (5 bases). The ends were cut back, 6 bases at V and 1 base at J, with 13 bases in the middle. The V gene's germline CDR1 is SQVTM and CDR2 ANQGSEA. The CDR3 consists of 13 residues. DNA of the CDR3: TGCAGCGTAGTTCCCAGGGCGTCCTACGAGCAGTACTTC. As protein: CSVVPRASYEQYF.

This chain links TRBV7-2 with TRBJ1-2; 11 bases are a match to TRBD1. Trimming cost V 3 bases and J 8 bases; bases outside gene matches: 14. Germline V lookup: CDR1 SGHTA, CDR2 FQGNSA. The CDR3 extends over 17 amino acids. The CDR3 DNA follows: TGTGCCAGCAGCTTCCTCTGGTCCGGACAGGGGGCATCCGGCTACACCTTC. It encodes CASSFLWSGQGASGYTF.

To note about this clonotype: This may stem from a read error, because a much larger clone lies one nucleotide away. This CDR3 reads CASSSEDRGLDAQYF. The CDR3 DNA follows: TGCGCCAGCAGCTCCGAGGACAGGGGGCTTGATGCGCAGTATTTT. V and J are TRBV5-1 and TRBJ2-3; the match to TRBD1 covers 11 bases. V gave up 3 bases and J gave up 10 bases; unmatched junction bases: 10. The CDR3 length is 15 residues. Germline CDR1 reads SGHRS; CDR2 reads YFSETQ.

V gene TRBV5-1 combines with J gene TRBJ2-3, with no clear D. This CDR3 region has 13 residues. Germline V gives CDR1 SGHRS, CDR2 YFSETQ. V was clipped by 3 bases and J by 2 bases, with 7 bases between them. The CDR3 nucleotides are TGCGCCAGCAGCTGGGCGGACACAGATACGCAGTATTTT. Translation gives CASSWADTDTQYF. Based on the CDR3 plus reference TRBV5-1 and TRBJ2-3, the full variable domain is KAGVTQTPRYLIKTRGQQVTLSCSPISGHRSVSWYQQTPGQGLQFLFEYFSETQRNKGNFPGRFSGRQFSNSRSEMNVSTLELGDSALYLCASSWADTDTQYFGPGTRLTVL.

This chain joins TRBV7-2 and TRBJ1-5, with D unclear. V lost 0 bases, J lost 0 bases, and 9 bases lay in between. The CDR3 has 16 residues. CDR1 and CDR2 (germline): SGHTA, FQGNSA. The CDR3 reads CASSLAPQSSNQPQHF. The CDR3, as DNA: TGTGCCAGCAGCTTAGCGCCACAGAGTAGCAATCAGCCCCAGCATTTT.

The rearrangement joins TRBV6-5 to TRBJ2-3; D is unresolved. Germline V gives CDR1 MNHEY, CDR2 SVGAGI. This CDR3 is built from 17 residues. Trimming removed 4 bases at V and 3 bases at J, with 20 bases between. The CDR3 nucleotides read TGTGCCAGCAGTTCTCCAGGAGAAGCTAAAAAGACAGATACGCAGTATTTT. Its protein is CASSSPGEAKKTDTQYF.

In its sample, this clonotype was seen a few times. The V and J genes are TRBV5-5 and TRBJ1-6; no definite D call. This CDR3 contains 15 residues. Trimming stripped 4 bases from V and 2 bases from J, with 10 bases between. Germline V gene data show CDR1 as SGHKS and CDR2 as YYEKEE (reference sequence). CDR3 in amino acids: CASSQTEAYNSPLHF. The CDR3 nucleotides are TGTGCCAGCAGCCAAACAGAGGCCTATAATTCACCCCTCCACTTT.